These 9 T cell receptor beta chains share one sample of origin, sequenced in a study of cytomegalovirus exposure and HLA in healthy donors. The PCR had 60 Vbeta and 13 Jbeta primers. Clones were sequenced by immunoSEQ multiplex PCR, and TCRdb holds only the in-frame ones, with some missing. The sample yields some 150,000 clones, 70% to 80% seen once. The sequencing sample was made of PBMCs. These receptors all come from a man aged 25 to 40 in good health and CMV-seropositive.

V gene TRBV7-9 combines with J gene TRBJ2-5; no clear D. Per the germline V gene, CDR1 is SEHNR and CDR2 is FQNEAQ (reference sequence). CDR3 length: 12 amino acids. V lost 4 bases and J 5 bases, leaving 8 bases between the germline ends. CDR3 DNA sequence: TGTGCCAGCAGCTCCTCCTACGAGACCCAGTACTTC. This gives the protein CASSSSYETQYF.

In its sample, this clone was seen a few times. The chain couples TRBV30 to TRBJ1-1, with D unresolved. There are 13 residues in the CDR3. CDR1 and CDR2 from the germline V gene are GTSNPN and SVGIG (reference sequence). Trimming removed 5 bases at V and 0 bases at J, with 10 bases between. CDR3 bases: TGTGCCTGGGAACAGAGCCTGAACACTGAAGCTTTCTTT. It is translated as CAWEQSLNTEAFF.

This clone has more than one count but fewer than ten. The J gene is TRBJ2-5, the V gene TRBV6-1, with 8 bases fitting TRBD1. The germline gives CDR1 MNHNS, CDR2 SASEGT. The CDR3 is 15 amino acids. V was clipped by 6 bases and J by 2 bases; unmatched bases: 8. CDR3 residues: CASSLFQGAQETQYF. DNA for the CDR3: TGTGCCAGCAGCCTCTTCCAGGGGGCGCAAGAGACCCAGTACTTC.

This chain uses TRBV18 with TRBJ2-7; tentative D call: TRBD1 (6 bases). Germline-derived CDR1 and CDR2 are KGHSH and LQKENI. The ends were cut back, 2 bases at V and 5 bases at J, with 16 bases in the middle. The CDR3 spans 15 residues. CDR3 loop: CASSPAGTYADEQYF. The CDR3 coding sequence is TGTGCCAGCTCACCAGCCGGGACATACGCGGACGAGCAGTACTTC.

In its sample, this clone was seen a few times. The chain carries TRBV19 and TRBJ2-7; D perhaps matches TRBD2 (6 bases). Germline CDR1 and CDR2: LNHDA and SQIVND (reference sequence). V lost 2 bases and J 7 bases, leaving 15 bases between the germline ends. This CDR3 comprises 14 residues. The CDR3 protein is CASSIRLASGEQYF. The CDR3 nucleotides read TGTGCCAGTAGTATACGTCTAGCGAGTGGAGAGCAGTACTTC. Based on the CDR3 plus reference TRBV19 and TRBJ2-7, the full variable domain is DGGITQSPKYLFRKEGQNVTLSCEQNLNHDAMYWYRQDPGQGLRLIYYSQIVNDFQKGDIAEGYSVSREKKESFPLTVTSAQKNPTAFYLCASSIRLASGEQYFGPGTRLTVT.

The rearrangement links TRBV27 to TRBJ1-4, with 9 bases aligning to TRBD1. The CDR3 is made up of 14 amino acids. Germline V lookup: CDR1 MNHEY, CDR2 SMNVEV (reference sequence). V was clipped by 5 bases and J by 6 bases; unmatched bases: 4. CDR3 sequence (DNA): TGTGCCAGCAGTATCTACAGGGGGCATGAAAAACTGTTTTTT. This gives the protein CASSIYRGHEKLFF.

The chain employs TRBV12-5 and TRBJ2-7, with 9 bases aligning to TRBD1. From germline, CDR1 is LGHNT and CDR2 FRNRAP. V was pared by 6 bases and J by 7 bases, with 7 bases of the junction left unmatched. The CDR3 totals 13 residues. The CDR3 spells CASGTTGGGEQYF. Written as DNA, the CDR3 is TGTGCTAGTGGAACGACAGGGGGGGGTGAGCAGTACTTC.

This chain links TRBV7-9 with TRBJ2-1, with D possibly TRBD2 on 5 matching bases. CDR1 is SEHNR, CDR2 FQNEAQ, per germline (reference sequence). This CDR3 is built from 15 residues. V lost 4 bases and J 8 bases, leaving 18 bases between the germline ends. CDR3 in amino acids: CASSSPFGESDEQFF. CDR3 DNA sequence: TGTGCCAGCAGCTCACCCTTCGGGGAGAGCGATGAGCAGTTCTTC.

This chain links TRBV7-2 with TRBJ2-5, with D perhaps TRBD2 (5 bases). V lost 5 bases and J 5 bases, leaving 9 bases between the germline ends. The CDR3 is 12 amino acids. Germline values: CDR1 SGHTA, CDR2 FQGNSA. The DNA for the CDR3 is TGTGCCAGCAGCCCGACGGGGGAGACCCAGTACTTC. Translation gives CASSPTGETQYF.